The 6 T cell receptor beta chains listed next were all sequenced from one sample in a study of identifying expanded T cells in peripheral blood (dated by TCRdb to between 2018 and 2020). The protocol used for the library was the immunoSEQ multiplex PCR assay. TCRdb stores this immuneACCESS table with in-frame sequences only. Part of the clones is absent; in the studies checked, under half of the shortfall reflects unresolved V genes, and no reason is known for the rest. In all, the sample holds roughly 100,000 clones, and around nine tenths of those were seen once. About 16% of the sample lies in the top ten. The source material was blood. These receptors came from a person between 18 and 70 years old in good health.

The chain recombines TRBV28 with TRBJ1-1; D is unclear. CDR3 length equals 14 residues. CDR1 is MDHEN, CDR2 SYDVKM, per germline. V gave up 3 bases and J gave up 0 bases, with 8 bases separating them. The CDR3 protein is CASSLASMNTEAFF. Here the CDR3 DNA reads TGTGCCAGCAGTTTGGCCAGCATGAACACTGAAGCTTTCTTT.

V usage is TRBV28 and J usage is TRBJ2-7; tentatively, D is TRBD1 (6 bases). The CDR3 has 16 residues. Trimming cost V 3 bases and J 4 bases, with 19 bases left between them. Germline-derived CDR1 and CDR2 are MDHEN and SYDVKM. CDR3 coding DNA: TGTGCCAGCAGTTTTCCCCCCCTCGTCGGGACATACGAGCAGTACTTC. Residues: CASSFPPLVGTYEQYF.

This chain uses TRBV2 with TRBJ2-1, with TRBD1 matching over 9 bases. CDR1 is SNHLY, CDR2 FYNNEI, per germline. The J segment lost 7 bases and the V segment lost 11 bases, leaving 9 bases of the junction unmatched. This CDR3 has 13 amino acids. The CDR3 DNA follows: TGTGCCGCACGGGACAGGGTAAGAAATGAGCAGTTCTTC. It translates to CAARDRVRNEQFF. Using reference TRBV2 and TRBJ2-1 for the parts outside the CDR3, the full variable domain is EPEVTQTPSHQVTQMGQEVILRCVPISNHLYFYWYRQILGQKVEFLVSFYNNEISEKSEIFDDQFSVERPDGSNFTLKIRSTKLEDSAMYFCAARDRVRNEQFFGPGTRLTVL.

The count of this clone is one. The CDR3 does not end in the conserved phenylalanine or tryptophan, so this is likely a read error. The chain links TRBV7-2 to TRBJ1-2; D may be TRBD1 (6 bases). The ends were cut back, 5 bases at V and 3 bases at J, with 10 bases in the middle. The germline gives CDR1 SGHTA, CDR2 FQGNSA. There are 13 residues in the CDR3. The CDR3 region has the DNA TGTGCCAGCAGCCCACAGGGAGACTATGGCTACACCCTC. This codes for CASSPQGDYGYTL.

The V and J genes are TRBV5-8 and TRBJ2-1; 7 bases agree with TRBD1. CDR1 and CDR2 from the germline V gene are SGHTS and YDEGEE. The V and J ends lost 0 bases and 0 bases, in that order; junction bases with no gene match: 3. The CDR3 runs to 16 residues. This chain's CDR3 is CASSLDRGRSYNEQFF. The CDR3 nucleotides are TGTGCCAGCAGCTTGGACAGGGGCCGCTCCTACAATGAGCAGTTCTTC.

The chain employs TRBV12-5 and TRBJ2-3; 12 positions match TRBD2. V lost 6 bases to trimming and J lost 8 bases; unmatched junction nucleotides: 9. The CDR3 is made up of 15 amino acids. The germline gives CDR1 LGHNT, CDR2 FRNRAP. The CDR3 coding sequence is TGTGCTAGTGGAACTAGCGGGGGGACTCCGGGTACGCAGTATTTT. This codes for CASGTSGGTPGTQYF.